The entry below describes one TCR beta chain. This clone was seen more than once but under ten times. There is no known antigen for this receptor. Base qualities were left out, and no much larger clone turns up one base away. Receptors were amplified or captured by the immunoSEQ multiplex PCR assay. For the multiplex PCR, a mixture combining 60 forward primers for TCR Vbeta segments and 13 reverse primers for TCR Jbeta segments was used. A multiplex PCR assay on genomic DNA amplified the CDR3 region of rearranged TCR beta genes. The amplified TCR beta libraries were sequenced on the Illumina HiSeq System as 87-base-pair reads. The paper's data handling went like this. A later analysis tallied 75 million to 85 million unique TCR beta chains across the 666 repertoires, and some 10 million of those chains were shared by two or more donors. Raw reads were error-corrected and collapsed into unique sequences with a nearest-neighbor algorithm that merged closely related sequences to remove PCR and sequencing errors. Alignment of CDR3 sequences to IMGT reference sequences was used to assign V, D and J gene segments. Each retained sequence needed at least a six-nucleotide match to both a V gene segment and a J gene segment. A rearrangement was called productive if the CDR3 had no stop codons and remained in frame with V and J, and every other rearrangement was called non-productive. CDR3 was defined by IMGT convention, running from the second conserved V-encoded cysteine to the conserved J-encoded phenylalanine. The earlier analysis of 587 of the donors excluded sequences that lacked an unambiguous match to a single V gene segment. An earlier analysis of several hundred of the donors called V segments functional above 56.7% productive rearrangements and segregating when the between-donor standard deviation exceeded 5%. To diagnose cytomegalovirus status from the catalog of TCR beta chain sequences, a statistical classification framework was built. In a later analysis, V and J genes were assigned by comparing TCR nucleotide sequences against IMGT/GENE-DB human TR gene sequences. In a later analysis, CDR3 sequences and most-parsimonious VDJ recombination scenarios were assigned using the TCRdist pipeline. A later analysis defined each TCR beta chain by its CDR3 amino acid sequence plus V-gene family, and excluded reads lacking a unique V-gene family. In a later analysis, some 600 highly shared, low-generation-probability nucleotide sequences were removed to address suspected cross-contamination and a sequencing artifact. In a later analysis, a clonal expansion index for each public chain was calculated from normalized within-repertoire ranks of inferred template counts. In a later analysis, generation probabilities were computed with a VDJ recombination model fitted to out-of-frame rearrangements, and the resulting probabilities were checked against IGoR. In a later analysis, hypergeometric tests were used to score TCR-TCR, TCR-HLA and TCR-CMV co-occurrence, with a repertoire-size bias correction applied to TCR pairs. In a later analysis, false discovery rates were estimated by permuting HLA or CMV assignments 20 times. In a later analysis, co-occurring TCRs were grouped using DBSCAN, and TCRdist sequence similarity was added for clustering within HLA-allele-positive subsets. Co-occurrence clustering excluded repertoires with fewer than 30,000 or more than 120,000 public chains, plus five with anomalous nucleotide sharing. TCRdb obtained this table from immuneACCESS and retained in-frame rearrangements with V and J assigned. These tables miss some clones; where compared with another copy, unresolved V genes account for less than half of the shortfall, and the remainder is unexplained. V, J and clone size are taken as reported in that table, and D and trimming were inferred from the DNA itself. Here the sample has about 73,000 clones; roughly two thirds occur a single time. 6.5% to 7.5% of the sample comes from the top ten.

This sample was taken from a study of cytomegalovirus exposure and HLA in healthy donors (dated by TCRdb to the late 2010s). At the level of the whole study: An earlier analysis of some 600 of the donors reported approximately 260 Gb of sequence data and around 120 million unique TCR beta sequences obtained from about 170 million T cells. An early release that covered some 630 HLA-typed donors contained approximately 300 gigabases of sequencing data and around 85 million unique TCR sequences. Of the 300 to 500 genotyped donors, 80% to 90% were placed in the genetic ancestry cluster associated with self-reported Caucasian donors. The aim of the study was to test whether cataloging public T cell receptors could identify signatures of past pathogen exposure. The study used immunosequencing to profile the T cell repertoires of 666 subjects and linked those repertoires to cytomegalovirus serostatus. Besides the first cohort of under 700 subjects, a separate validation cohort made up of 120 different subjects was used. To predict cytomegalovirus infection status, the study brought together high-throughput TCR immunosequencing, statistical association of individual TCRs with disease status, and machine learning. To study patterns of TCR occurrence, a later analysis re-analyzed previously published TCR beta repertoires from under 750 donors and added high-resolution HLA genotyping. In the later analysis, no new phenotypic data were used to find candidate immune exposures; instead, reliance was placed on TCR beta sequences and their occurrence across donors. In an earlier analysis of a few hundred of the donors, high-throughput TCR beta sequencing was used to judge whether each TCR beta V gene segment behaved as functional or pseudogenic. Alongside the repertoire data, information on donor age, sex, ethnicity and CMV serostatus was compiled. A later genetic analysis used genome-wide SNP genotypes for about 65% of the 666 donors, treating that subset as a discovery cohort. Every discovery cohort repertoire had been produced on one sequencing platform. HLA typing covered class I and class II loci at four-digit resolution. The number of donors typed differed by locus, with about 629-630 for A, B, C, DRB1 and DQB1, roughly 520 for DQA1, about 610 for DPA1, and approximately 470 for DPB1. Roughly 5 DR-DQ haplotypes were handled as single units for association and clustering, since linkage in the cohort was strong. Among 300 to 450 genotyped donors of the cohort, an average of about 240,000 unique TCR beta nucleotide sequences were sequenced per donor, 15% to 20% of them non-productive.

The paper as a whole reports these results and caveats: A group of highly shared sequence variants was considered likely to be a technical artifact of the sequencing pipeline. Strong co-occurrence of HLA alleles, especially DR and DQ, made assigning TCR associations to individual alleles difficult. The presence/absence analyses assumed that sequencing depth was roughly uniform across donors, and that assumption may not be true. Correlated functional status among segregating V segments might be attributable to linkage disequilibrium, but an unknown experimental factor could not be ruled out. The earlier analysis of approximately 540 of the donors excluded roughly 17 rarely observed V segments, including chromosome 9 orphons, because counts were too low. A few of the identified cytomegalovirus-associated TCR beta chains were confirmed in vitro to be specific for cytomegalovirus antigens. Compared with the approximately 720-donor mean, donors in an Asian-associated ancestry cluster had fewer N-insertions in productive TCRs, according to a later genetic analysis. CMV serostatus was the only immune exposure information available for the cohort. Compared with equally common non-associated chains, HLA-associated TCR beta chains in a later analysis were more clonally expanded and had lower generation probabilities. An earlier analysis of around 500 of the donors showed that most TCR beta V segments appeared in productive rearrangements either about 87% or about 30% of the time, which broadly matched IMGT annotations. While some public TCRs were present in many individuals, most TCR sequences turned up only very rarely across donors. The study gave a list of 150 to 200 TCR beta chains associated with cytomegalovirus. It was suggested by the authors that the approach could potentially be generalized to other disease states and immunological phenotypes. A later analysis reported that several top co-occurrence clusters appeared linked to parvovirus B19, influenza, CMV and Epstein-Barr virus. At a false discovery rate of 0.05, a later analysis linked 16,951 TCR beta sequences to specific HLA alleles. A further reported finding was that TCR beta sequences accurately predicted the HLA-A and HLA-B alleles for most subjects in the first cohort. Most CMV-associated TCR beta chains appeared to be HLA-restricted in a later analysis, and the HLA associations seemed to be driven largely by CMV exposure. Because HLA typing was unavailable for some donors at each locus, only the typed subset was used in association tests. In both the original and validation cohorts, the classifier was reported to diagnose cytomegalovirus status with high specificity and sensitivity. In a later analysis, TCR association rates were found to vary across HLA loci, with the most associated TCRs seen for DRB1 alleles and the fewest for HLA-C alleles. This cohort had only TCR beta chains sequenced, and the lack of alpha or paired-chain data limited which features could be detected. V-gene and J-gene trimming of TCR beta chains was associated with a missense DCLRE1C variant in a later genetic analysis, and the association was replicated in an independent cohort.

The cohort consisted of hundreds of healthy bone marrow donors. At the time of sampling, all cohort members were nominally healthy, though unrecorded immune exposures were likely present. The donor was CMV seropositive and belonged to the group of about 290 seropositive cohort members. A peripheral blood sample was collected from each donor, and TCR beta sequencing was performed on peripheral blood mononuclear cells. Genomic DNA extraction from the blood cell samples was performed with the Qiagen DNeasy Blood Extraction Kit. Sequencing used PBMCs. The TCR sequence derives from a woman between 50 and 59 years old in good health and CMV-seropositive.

The CDR3 region: CASSLGVGGAVDTQYF. DNA sequence: TGTGCCAGCAGCTTAGGTGTCGGGGGAGCTGTAGATACGCAGTATTTT. Here the chain combines TRBV7-2 and TRBJ2-3, and perhaps TRBD2 as D gene, on 6 matching bases. V drops 1 base and J drops 5 bases, leaving 16 bases in between. According to the germline V gene, CDR1 reads SGHTA and CDR2 reads FQGNSA. Reading from cysteine to phenylalanine, the CDR3 counts 16 amino acids. The entry retains the CDR3 DNA only, 48 bases that are in frame from base 1.